The T cell receptor (beta chain) under discussion was sequenced for a study of shared clonotypes between healthy human individuals. Produced via immunoSEQ multiplex PCR; TCRdb's table is partial and in-frame only. Among roughly 300,000 clones, about 73% were seen once, and the ten largest hold about 10%. Germline values: CDR1 LNHDA, CDR2 SQIVND (reference sequence). The ends were cut back, 3 bases at V and 8 bases at J, with 14 bases in the middle. The length of the CDR3 is 13 residues. This receptor was obtained from a man aged 25 to 40 in good health. The chain couples TRBV19 to TRBJ2-7, with a possible D match to TRBD2 (5 bases). Sequenced input: memory CD4+ T cells sorted from blood. Subset indicated: CD45RA-negative fraction. The CDR3 sequence: CASSMGRRYQQYF. The DNA of the CDR3 is TGTGCCAGTAGTATGGGGAGACGATATCAGCAGTACTTC. Using reference TRBV19 and TRBJ2-7 for the parts outside the CDR3, the full variable domain is DGGITQSPKYLFRKEGQNVTLSCEQNLNHDAMYWYRQDPGQGLRLIYYSQIVNDFQKGDIAEGYSVSREKKESFPLTVTSAQKNPTAFYLCASSMGRRYQQYFGPGTRLTVT.